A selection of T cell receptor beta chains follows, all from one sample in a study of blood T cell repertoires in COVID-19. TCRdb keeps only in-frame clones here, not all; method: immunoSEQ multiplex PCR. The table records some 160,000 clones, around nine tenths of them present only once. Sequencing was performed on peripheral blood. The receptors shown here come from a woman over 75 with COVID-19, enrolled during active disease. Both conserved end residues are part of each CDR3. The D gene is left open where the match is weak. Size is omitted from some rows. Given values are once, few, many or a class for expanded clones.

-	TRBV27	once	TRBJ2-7	CASSQTTPGLRGSSYEQYF	TGTGCCAGCAGCCAAACGACCCCGGGTCTTAGAGGGAGCTCCTACGAGCAGTACTTC
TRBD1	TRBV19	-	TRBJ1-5	CATATDRGPNQPQHF	TGTGCCACCGCTACCGACAGGGGACCCAATCAGCCCCAGCATTTT
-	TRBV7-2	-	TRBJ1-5	CASSLEKESPQHF	TGTGCCAGCAGCTTAGAGAAAGAGAGTCCCCAGCATTTT
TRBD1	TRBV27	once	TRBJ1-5	CASSPPTGESNQPQHF	TGTGCCAGCAGTCCCCCGACAGGGGAGAGCAATCAGCCCCAGCATTTT
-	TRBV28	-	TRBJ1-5	CASTPGSGNQPQHF	TGTGCCAGCACCCCAGGGTCGGGCAATCAGCCCCAGCATTTT
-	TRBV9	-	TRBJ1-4	CASSVESGRESNEKLFF	TGTGCCAGCAGCGTAGAGTCGGGAAGGGAGTCGAATGAAAAACTGTTTTTT
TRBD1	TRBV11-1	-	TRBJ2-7	CASSRSQGPYEQYF	TGTGCCAGCAGTCGTTCACAGGGGCCCTACGAGCAGTACTTC
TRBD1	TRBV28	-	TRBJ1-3	CASTNLGGVGGKNSGNTIYF	TGTGCCAGCACAAACTTAGGGGGCGTAGGGGGTAAAAACTCTGGAAACACCATATATTTT
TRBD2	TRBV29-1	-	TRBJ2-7	CSVEPTAGVWAYEQYF	TGCAGCGTAGAACCGACAGCGGGAGTTTGGGCCTACGAGCAGTACTTC
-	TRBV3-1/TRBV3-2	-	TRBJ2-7	CASSQYRAYEQYF	TGTGCCAGCAGCCAGTACAGGGCCTACGAGCAGTACTTC
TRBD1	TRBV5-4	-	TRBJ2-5	CASSRGQVETQYF	TGTGCCAGCAGCCGAGGACAGGTGGAGACCCAGTACTTC
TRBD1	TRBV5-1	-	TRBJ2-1	CASSSTGQGASYNEQFF	TGCGCCAGCAGCTCAACCGGACAGGGTGCCTCCTACAATGAGCAGTTCTTC
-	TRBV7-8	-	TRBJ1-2	CASSLTVLGYTF	TGTGCCAGCAGCCTCACGGTGCTTGGCTACACCTTC
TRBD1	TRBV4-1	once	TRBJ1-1	CASSQLTGGLDTEAFF	TGCGCCAGCAGCCAGTTAACAGGGGGTCTGGACACTGAAGCTTTCTTT
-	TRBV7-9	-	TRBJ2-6	CASSPQAVHSGANVLTF	TGTGCCAGCAGCCCCCAGGCAGTTCACTCTGGGGCCAACGTCCTGACTTTC
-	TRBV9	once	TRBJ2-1	CASSTSSFSYNEQFF	TGTGCCAGCAGCACCTCTAGCTTCAGCTACAATGAGCAGTTCTTC
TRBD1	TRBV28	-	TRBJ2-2	CATTGDTGELFF	TGTGCCACAACAGGGGACACCGGGGAGCTGTTTTTT
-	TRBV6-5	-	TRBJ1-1	CASSTGLFLTEAFF	TGTGCCAGCAGTACAGGTCTCTTTCTGACTGAAGCTTTCTTT
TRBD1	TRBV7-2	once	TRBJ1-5	CASSYSRGQGDQPQHF	TGTGCCAGCAGCTACTCTCGCGGACAGGGGGATCAGCCCCAGCATTTT
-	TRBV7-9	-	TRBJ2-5	CASSLQETQYF	TGTGCCAGCAGCCTCCAAGAGACCCAGTACTTC
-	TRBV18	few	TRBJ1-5	CASSPPSRGDQPQHF	TGTGCCAGCTCACCACCCTCCAGGGGAGATCAGCCCCAGCATTTT
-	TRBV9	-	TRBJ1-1	CASSARTGTEAFF	TGTGCCAGCAGCGCAAGAACAGGGACTGAAGCTTTCTTT
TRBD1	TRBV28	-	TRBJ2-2	CASKSGQGDTGELFF	TGTGCCAGCAAATCAGGACAGGGGGACACCGGGGAGCTGTTTTTT
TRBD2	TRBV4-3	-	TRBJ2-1	CASSQGLAGVGEQFF	TGCGCCAGCAGCCAAGGGCTAGCGGGAGTAGGTGAGCAGTTCTTC
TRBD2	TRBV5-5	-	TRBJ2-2	CASSWTTSSGRAGELFF	TGTGCCAGCAGCTGGACCACATCTAGCGGGAGGGCCGGGGAGCTGTTTTTT
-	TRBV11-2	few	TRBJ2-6	CASTPHWRTGANVLTF	TGTGCCAGCACCCCGCACTGGAGGACCGGGGCCAACGTCCTGACTTTC
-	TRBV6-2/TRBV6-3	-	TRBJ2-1	CASSPRRVNEQFF	TGTGCCAGCAGCCCCAGGAGGGTCAATGAGCAGTTCTTC
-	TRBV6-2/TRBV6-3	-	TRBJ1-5	CASTPDRVQPQHF	TGTGCCAGCACCCCCGATCGCGTTCAGCCCCAGCATTTT
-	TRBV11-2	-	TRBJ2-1	CASSLGVGANEQFF	TGTGCCAGCAGCTTAGGGGTGGGGGCCAATGAGCAGTTCTTC
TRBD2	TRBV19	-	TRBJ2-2	CASSTGTNRGGELFF	TGTGCCAGTAGTACAGGGACTAATAGAGGCGGGGAGCTGTTTTTT
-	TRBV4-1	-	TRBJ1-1	CASSLGGQGLGEAFF	TGCGCCAGCAGCCTCGGTGGGCAGGGGTTGGGGGAAGCTTTCTTT
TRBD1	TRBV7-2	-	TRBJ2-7	CASSLIPGQGYEQYF	TGTGCCAGCAGCTTAATTCCGGGACAGGGTTACGAGCAGTACTTC
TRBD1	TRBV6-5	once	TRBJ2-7	CASRDGTGDGYEQYF	TGTGCCAGCAGGGACGGGACAGGGGATGGTTACGAGCAGTACTTC